These 5 T cell receptor beta chains were sequenced from one sample in a study of T cells after posttransplantation cyclophosphamide. Sequencing was performed with immunoSEQ multiplex PCR; in TCRdb, only in-frame clones are kept and a portion is missing. The repertoire includes about 18,000 clones, less than 90% of them detected once, and more than 8.5% sits in the top ten. The sample comprised memory CD4+ T cells sorted from blood. Source of these receptors: a man aged 25 to 45 in good health and a related stem cell transplant donor.

Only one count was recorded for this clone. The V call is TRBV19, the J call TRBJ1-2; 7 positions match TRBD1. The CDR3 sequence is 13 residues long. Germline values: CDR1 LNHDA, CDR2 SQIVND (reference sequence). Trimming at V came to 4 bases and at J to 8 bases, leaving 7 bases not matched to a gene. The CDR3 loop reads CASSTGTASGYTF. The CDR3 nucleotides read TGTGCCAGTAGTACCGGGACAGCTTCGGGCTACACCTTC.

This chain links TRBV7-2 with TRBJ1-2; possibly TRBD1 for D (5 bases). This CDR3 is built from 13 residues. The ends were cut back, 0 bases at V and 5 bases at J, with 7 bases in the middle. Germline lookup yields CDR1 SGHTA and CDR2 FQGNSA. The CDR3 sequence: CASSLARDYGYTF. CDR3 nucleotide sequence: TGTGCCAGCAGCTTAGCCAGGGATTATGGCTACACCTTC. Complete variable domain (other parts from reference TRBV7-2 and TRBJ1-2): GAGVSQSPSNKVTEKGKDVELRCDPISGHTALYWYRQSLGQGLEFLIYFQGNSAPDKSGLPSDRFSAERTGGSVSTLTIQRTQQEDSAVYLCASSLARDYGYTFGSGTRLTVV.

This clone was counted only a few times. The chain is built from TRBV5-1 and TRBJ1-2, with a weak D call TRBD1 (5 bases). Trimming removed 0 bases at V and 7 bases at J, with 13 bases between. CDR1 is SGHRS and CDR2 is YFSETQ in the germline V gene. The CDR3 sequence is 14 residues long. CDR3: CASSLDAGKSGYTF. For the CDR3, the DNA is TGCGCCAGCAGCTTGGATGCAGGGAAAAGTGGCTACACCTTC.

The V call is TRBV2, the J call TRBJ2-1, with D perhaps matching TRBD1 (6 bases). V was shortened by 6 bases and J by 3 bases, with 6 bases between the two germline ends. Germline V gene sequence: CDR1 SNHLY, CDR2 FYNNEI. The CDR3 loop spans 12 amino acids. Here the CDR3 DNA reads TGTGCCAGCAGGGACAGCTACAATGAGCAGTTCTTC. Translation: CASRDSYNEQFF.

This chain joins TRBV4-3 and TRBJ2-3; no reliable D call. V was cut by 1 base and J by 0 bases, with 5 bases left in between. Per the germline V gene, CDR1 is LGHNA and CDR2 is YSLEER. The CDR3 loop spans 14 amino acids. The DNA of the CDR3 is TGCGCCAGCAGCCAAGGGCTTAGCACAGATACGCAGTATTTT. This codes for CASSQGLSTDTQYF.